This T cell receptor (beta chain) was documented in a study of T cells in Graves' hyperthyroidism and ophthalmopathy (dated by TCRdb to the late 2010s). With respect to the entire study: Peripheral blood samples were taken at the time of initial diagnosis, prior to any treatment. Whether ophthalmopathy could be predicted prospectively was tested in an independent validation cohort made up of some 20 hyperthyroidism patients plus 17 patients who later progressed to ophthalmopathy. In roughly six Graves' hyperthyroidism patients, the study also compared T-cell repertoires from thyroid tissue with T-cell repertoires from blood. For training and testing, the 100 or so patients in the discovery cohort were randomly divided in a 7:3 ratio. The paper describes TCR Vbeta CDR3 sequencing of 130 to 150 peripheral blood samples, made up of approximately 40 ophthalmopathy patients, roughly 80 hyperthyroidism patients and around 17 progressor patients. After blood sampling, hyperthyroidism patients were treated with methimazole at a starting dose of 30 mg daily, and ophthalmopathy patients were treated with high-dose intravenous methylprednisolone. To identify TCR V-J signatures that set the groups apart, the researchers used a discovery cohort of about a hundred patients, made up of some 41 with Graves' ophthalmopathy and 57 with stable Graves' hyperthyroidism.

From the germline V gene (reference sequence), CDR1 is LNHNV and CDR2 is YYDKDF. Trimming at the junction amounts to 5 bases on V and 2 bases on J, and the germline ends lie 10 bases apart. Reading from cysteine to phenylalanine, the CDR3 counts 13 amino acids. The kept DNA is CDR3 alone, 39 bases in frame from the first base. The TCR beta CDR3 regions were amplified from the RNA transcripts. A first-round RT-PCR of the TCR CDR3 used the HTBI primer set with the Qiagen OneStep RT-PCR kit. Libraries were constructed in a second round of multiplex PCR, after which size selection and purification were carried out. Libraries were sequenced paired-end with 100 bp reads on an Illumina HiSeq2000. Under the source paper's analysis protocol: SOAPnuke was used to process the raw data, with reads discarded if the reads contained adapters or uncalled bases, had a mean Phred below 15, or lacked an exact constant-primer or identifier match. High-quality paired reads were merged with COPE v1.2.5, and unique nucleotide sequences were defined as clonotypes. MiTCR v1.1 was used to align clonotypes to the IMGT TRBV, TRBD and TRBJ reference segments. The analysis included only V-J combinations with a frequency above 0.0001, which together covered over 98% of the repertoires. A TCS score was defined as the ratio of F50 (clonal expansion) to E x V (chaos), with BLOSUM62-based TCRdist applied between CDR3 peptides within each V-J. Welch's t-statistics and random forest reduced 514 V-J features to 10 to 15, which were used in a naive Bayes classifier (R e1071). TCRdb reprocessing: public reads trimmed at Q25 with fastp, clones called with MiXCR, in-frame beta chains kept. Rows are combined by CDR3 protein, so each entry shows the most common genes and DNA. The V and J calls and clone size come from TCRdb's table, not from the authors' own analysis. The sample table shows 500,000 to 550,000 distinct CDR3 sequences, and around 21% are seen once. More than 20% of the sample goes to the ten largest clones.

Stable Graves' hyperthyroidism was defined as the absence of progression to ophthalmopathy over 18 months of follow-up. Hyperthyroidism patients were newly diagnosed, with disease duration under 2 months, and aged 18 to 65 years. The study excluded patients with uncontrolled infections, other autoimmune diseases, pregnancy or lactation. Diagnoses were based on clinical symptoms, serum thyroxine and TRAb, thyroid ultrasound and orbital computed tomography. PBMCs were isolated from more than 8 ml of fresh peripheral blood by Ficoll-Paque density gradient centrifugation. Trizol reagent was used to extract total RNA, and RNA quality was then checked on an Agilent 2100 Bioanalyzer. In the case of this clonotype: This clone's antigen is unknown. No base-level quality is on record; no much larger clone is a single base apart.

Results and caveats for the whole study, not just this receptor: Ophthalmopathy was separated from stable hyperthyroidism by a 13 V-J signature model, with approximately 90% sensitivity and about 81% specificity obtained in cross-validation and 80%/75% obtained in testing. Sample size was not statistically predetermined, and blinding of investigators to group allocation was not performed. During validation, the model predicted progression to ophthalmopathy a median of approximately 7 months ahead of onset, with just under 71% sensitivity and under 85% specificity. Blood samples also contained most of the expanded thyroid clonotypes (frequency above 0.001), which suggests that blood repertoires may reflect thyroid immune responses.

The V and J segments used are TRBV15 and TRBJ2-7; 6 matching bases give a weak D call of TRBD1. This sequence was found in a man between 18 and 35 years old with Graves' hyperthyroidism. Sequenced: blood. Read as DNA, the sequence is TGTGCCACCAGCGTACCAGGGGCCTACGAGCAGTACTTC. It translates as CATSVPGAYEQYF.